This entry lists 25 T cell receptor beta chains sequenced from one sample in a study of blood T cell repertoires in COVID-19. Assay: immunoSEQ multiplex PCR; the TCRdb copy retains only in-frame clones and omits some. The sample lists 200,000 to 250,000 clones, about 85% seen once, with about 0.93% in the top ten. The sequencing input was peripheral blood. The receptors originated from a man between 40 and 49 years old with acute or convalescent COVID-19.

The V and J genes are TRBV21-1 and TRBJ2-7; TRBD1, the table's D call, was not compared with the DNA. TRBV21-1 is assigned pseudogene status. This CDR3 has 13 residues. CDR3 sequence (DNA): TGTGCCAGCAGCAAAGTGTACACCTACGAGCAGTACTTC. Protein: CASSKVYTYEQYF.

The V call is TRBV6-5, the J call TRBJ1-2, with TRBD1 matching 7 bases. Germline V CDR1 and CDR2: MNHEY, SVGAGI. The CDR3 is 14 residues long. V was pared by 6 bases and J by 3 bases, with 7 bases of the junction left unmatched. CDR3 residues: CASSPGGTDYGYTF. The CDR3 DNA follows: TGTGCCAGCAGCCCAGGGGGGACGGACTATGGCTACACCTTC.

The V and J genes are TRBV7-9 and TRBJ1-1; D might be TRBD1 (5 bases). The ends were cut back, 5 bases at V and 1 base at J, with 11 bases in the middle. The CDR3 has 14 residues. Germline V gene lookup returns CDR1 SEHNR and CDR2 FQNEAQ (reference sequence). CDR3 in amino acids: CASSPVDRNTEAFF. The CDR3 DNA sequence: TGTGCCAGCAGCCCGGTAGACAGGAACACTGAAGCTTTCTTT.

The chain has TRBV18 and TRBJ1-5; D is undetermined. From germline, CDR1 is KGHSH and CDR2 LQKENI. V lost 0 bases and J lost 0, with 12 bases in between. The CDR3 runs 17 residues. The CDR3 is CASSPPRGPGSNQPQHF. In nucleotides, the CDR3 is TGTGCCAGCTCACCACCCCGAGGGCCGGGTAGCAATCAGCCCCAGCATTTT.

V and J are TRBV6-5 and TRBJ1-1; a possible D gene is TRBD1 (5 bases). The germline gives CDR1 MNHEY, CDR2 SVGAGI. This CDR3 is built from 14 residues. Trimming removed 6 bases from V and 2 bases from J, with 13 bases in between. CDR3 region: CASRRTRQNTEAFF. For the CDR3, the DNA is TGTGCCAGCAGGAGGACACGCCAAAACACTGAAGCTTTCTTT.

This clone was seen only a few times. V usage is TRBV7-2 and J usage is TRBJ1-2; the match to TRBD1 covers 7 bases. J lost 6 bases, V lost 5 bases, and 9 bases had no gene match. CDR3 length equals 14 residues. Germline assignment: CDR1 SGHTA and CDR2 FQGNSA. CDR3 region: CASSQQGWADGYTF. CDR3 nucleotides: TGTGCCAGCAGCCAACAGGGGTGGGCAGATGGCTACACCTTC.

In DNA, the CDR3 is TGTGCCAGCAGCTTACTGGGGACAGTTCCAGGTGAGCAGTTCTTC. Amino acids: CASSLLGTVPGEQFF. This chain connects TRBV11-2 to TRBJ2-1; 7 bases are shared with TRBD1. CDR3 length equals 15 residues. Germline V gene lookup returns CDR1 SGHAT and CDR2 FQNNGV. Germline trimming cut 2 bases from V and 9 bases from J; bases unmatched to any gene: 10.

There are a few counts of this clone. The J gene is TRBJ1-1, the V gene TRBV13, with 7 bases that match TRBD1. The CDR3 covers 15 residues. V shed 0 bases and J 4 bases; nucleotides not matched to a gene: 5. Germline loops: CDR1 PRHDT, CDR2 FYEKMQ (reference sequence). The CDR3 region is CASSLGTGWSTEAFF. The CDR3 region has the DNA TGTGCCAGCAGCTTAGGGACAGGGTGGTCCACTGAAGCTTTCTTT.

The chain links TRBV7-2 to TRBJ1-2; 11 bases line up with TRBD1. The V gene's germline CDR1 is SGHTA and CDR2 FQGNSA. V was pared by 3 bases and J by 4 bases, with 4 bases of the junction left unmatched. The length of the CDR3 is 15 residues. CDR3 bases: TGTGCCAGCAGCTTCGGACAGGGGGCAGTCTATGGCTACACCTTC. It codes for CASSFGQGAVYGYTF.

V is TRBV10-1 and J is TRBJ2-1, with 10 bases that match TRBD2. The CDR3 consists of 15 residues. V shed 4 bases and J 0 bases; nucleotides not matched to a gene: 0. Germline V CDR1 and CDR2: WNHNN, SYGVQD (reference sequence). The CDR3, as DNA: TGCGCCAGCAGTGGGACTAGCGGCTCCTACAATGAGCAGTTCTTC. Translating gives CASSGTSGSYNEQFF.

The J gene is TRBJ1-1, the V gene TRBV28; D is unresolved. V lost 4 bases, J lost 1 base, and 10 bases lay in between. Germline CDR1 MDHEN, CDR2 SYDVKM. The CDR3 spans 14 residues. This CDR3 reads CASSSPTENTEAFF. For the CDR3, the DNA is TGTGCCAGCAGTTCCCCTACCGAGAACACTGAAGCTTTCTTT.

The chain joins TRBV30 to TRBJ1-2; tentative D call: TRBD1 (6 bases). Trimming left V 3 bases short and J 2 bases short, with 16 bases between. This CDR3 is 15 amino acids long. The germline gives CDR1 GTSNPN, CDR2 SVGIG (reference sequence). The chain's CDR3 is CAWSHLQGPNYGYTF. The CDR3, as DNA: TGTGCCTGGAGCCATTTACAGGGCCCGAACTATGGCTACACCTTC.

This clone appeared a single time. The chain carries TRBV4-1 and TRBJ1-1; D is uncertain. CDR1 is MGHRA, CDR2 YSYEKL, per germline. The ends were cut back, 5 bases at V and 0 bases at J, with 10 bases in the middle. The CDR3 consists of 14 residues. The CDR3 DNA reads as TGCGCCAGCAGCTTCCGGAGCATGAACACTGAAGCTTTCTTT. Translation gives CASSFRSMNTEAFF.

The V gene is TRBV7-6, the J gene TRBJ1-1, with D uncertain. Germline loops: CDR1 SGHVS, CDR2 FNYEAQ. V lost 10 bases and J 0 bases, leaving 27 bases between the germline ends. The CDR3 loop spans 18 amino acids. This chain's CDR3 is CAITQLGEGTLMNTEAFF. The CDR3 DNA is TGTGCCATCACACAACTCGGGGAGGGAACTTTAATGAACACTGAAGCTTTCTTT.

The V and J genes are TRBV10-1 and TRBJ2-2; 8 bases fit TRBD1. The germline V gene encodes CDR1 WNHNN and CDR2 SYGVQD (reference sequence). With V trimmed by 2 bases and J by 5 bases, 4 bases remained unmatched. The CDR3 loop spans 15 amino acids. CDR3: CASSERDRPTGELFF. The CDR3, as DNA: TGCGCCAGCAGTGAGCGGGACAGGCCGACCGGGGAGCTGTTTTTT.

The chain uses TRBV9 and TRBJ2-5; TRBD1 aligns across 9 bases. CDR1 and CDR2 (germline): SGDLS, YYNGEE. This CDR3 has 17 amino acids. Trimming cost V 0 bases and J 4 bases; bases outside gene matches: 10. This CDR3 is CASSVVGRTGVGETQYF. CDR3 nucleotides: TGTGCCAGCAGCGTAGTCGGAAGGACAGGGGTTGGAGAGACCCAGTACTTC.

This clone was detected only a few times. CDR3 protein: CASGGGARDQPQHF. For the CDR3, the DNA is TGTGCCAGCGGGGGAGGGGCGAGGGATCAGCCCCAGCATTTT. The V gene is TRBV2, the J gene TRBJ1-5; possibly TRBD1 for D (5 bases). Trimming cost V 8 bases and J 5 bases, with 16 bases left between them. The CDR3 spans 14 residues. The V gene's germline CDR1 is SNHLY and CDR2 FYNNEI.

V is TRBV19 and J is TRBJ2-7; perhaps TRBD1 as D (6 bases). The CDR3 sequence is 14 residues long. Germline CDR1 and CDR2: LNHDA and SQIVND (reference sequence). Trimming removed 5 bases at V and 6 bases at J, with 17 bases between. The CDR3 here is CASSVTGRTSEQYF. Written as DNA, the CDR3 is TGTGCCAGTAGTGTCACAGGGAGAACAAGCGAGCAGTACTTC.

This sequence joins TRBV18 and TRBJ2-1, with 7 bases identical to TRBD1. This CDR3 comprises 15 residues. Germline loops: CDR1 KGHSH, CDR2 LQKENI. Losses at the gene ends were 3 bases for V and 4 bases for J; bases not matched to a gene: 6. CDR3 DNA sequence: TGTGCCAGCTCACCTAGGACAGGCCAATACAATGAGCAGTTCTTC. This gives the protein CASSPRTGQYNEQFF.

This sequence joins TRBV5-5 and TRBJ2-7; D call uncertain. Looked up from germline, CDR1 is SGHKS and CDR2 is YYEKEE (reference sequence). This CDR3 has 13 amino acids. V was pared by 1 base and J by 1 base, with 6 bases between. The DNA of the CDR3 is TGTGCCAGCAGCTTGCACGGTTCCTACGAGCAGTACTTC. Residues: CASSLHGSYEQYF.

This clone has only one observation. The V gene is TRBV6-5, the J gene TRBJ2-7; 8 bases agree with TRBD1. The germline V gene has CDR1 MNHEY and CDR2 SVGAGI. V lost 6 bases and J lost 2; bases outside the gene matches: 6. The CDR3 loop spans 14 amino acids. The CDR3 sequence: CASRTGAITYEQYF. The CDR3 DNA is TGTGCCAGCAGGACAGGGGCGATCACCTACGAGCAGTACTTC.

The J gene is TRBJ1-5, the V gene TRBV6-2 or TRBV6-3, with 10 bases that match TRBD1. Germline loops: CDR1 MNHEY, CDR2 SVGEGT. V was pared by 5 bases and J by 3 bases, with 7 bases of the junction left unmatched. The length of the CDR3 is 16 residues. CDR3 bases: TGTGCCAGCAGTCGACAGGGGGCAGGGGACAATCAGCCCCAGCATTTT. This gives the protein CASSRQGAGDNQPQHF.

In its sample, this clone was seen a few times. Other nucleotide sequences from this sample produce the same CDR3. The V call is TRBV7-9, the J call TRBJ1-1; no clear D. V was shortened by 1 base and J by 2 bases, with 8 bases between the two germline ends. The CDR3 sequence is 14 residues long. Germline V gene data show CDR1 as SEHNR and CDR2 as FQNEAQ (reference sequence). The CDR3 DNA follows: TGTGCCAGCAGCTTAGGAGGCACTAACACTGAAGCTTTCTTT. This translates into CASSLGGTNTEAFF.

Remarks on this clone: Other nucleotide sequences in the sample specify the same CDR3. V and J are TRBV18 and TRBJ1-3; D remains ambiguous. Germline V gives CDR1 KGHSH, CDR2 LQKENI. V lost 0 bases and J 2 bases, leaving 5 bases between the germline ends. The CDR3 length is 14 residues. CDR3 amino acids: CASSPPSTGNTIYF. The CDR3 region has the DNA TGTGCCAGCTCACCACCCTCTACTGGAAACACCATATATTTT.

The rearrangement links TRBV5-4 to TRBJ2-1; 7 bases are a match to TRBD2. The CDR3 contains 15 residues. V dropped 4 bases and J dropped 2; count of bases not matched to a gene: 6. Germline CDR1 reads SGHNT; CDR2 reads YYREEE (reference sequence). The CDR3, as DNA: TGTGCCAGCAGCGCAGCTAGCGGTACCTACAATGAGCAGTTCTTC. Its translation: CASSAASGTYNEQFF.